A selection of T cell receptor beta chains follows, all from one sample in a study of response to subunit inactivated influenza vaccine. TCRdb re-called the RT-PCR reads through MiXCR, storing one row per CDR3 protein. The table shows roughly 570,000 distinct CDR3 sequences, with 12% to 15% occurring only once. The sequencing used PBMCs from blood, collected about 13 days after vaccination. Source of these receptors: a man aged 45 to 65 who received an inactivated influenza vaccine. CDR3s include the opening cysteine and the closing phenylalanine or tryptophan. The D gene is left open where the match is weak. Size values are once, few and many counts, or a class for expanded clones, and some rows have none.

length	V	J	size	D	CDR3	DNA
14	TRBV2	TRBJ2-6	.	.	CASKVDPGPNVLTF	TGTGCCAGCAAAGTCGATCCCGGGCCCAACGTCCTGACTTTC
18	TRBV11-2	TRBJ2-3	.	.	CASSLELLILPSTDTQYF	TGTGCCAGCAGCTTAGAACTCCTTATCCTACCTAGCACAGATACGCAGTATTTT
17	TRBV2	TRBJ2-1	.	TRBD2	CASSATSDITFYNEQFF	TGTGCCAGCAGTGCCACTAGCGATATCACTTTTTACAATGAGCAGTTCTTC
16	TRBV5-1	TRBJ1-2	.	.	CASSPSGLVQDYGYTF	TGCGCCAGCAGCCCCAGTGGTTTGGTCCAGGACTATGGCTACACCTTC
12	TRBV7-9	TRBJ2-7	few	.	CASSSEAYEQYF	TGTGCCAGCAGCTCTGAGGCCTACGAGCAGTACTTC
15	TRBV7-2	TRBJ1-1	few	.	CASSLATDRYTEAFF	TGTGCCAGCAGCTTAGCAACGGACAGATACACTGAAGCTTTCTTT
16	TRBV7-9	TRBJ2-2	.	TRBD1	CASRSTGGVNTGELFF	TGTGCCAGCAGGTCTACAGGGGGCGTCAACACCGGGGAGCTGTTTTTT
13	TRBV24-1	TRBJ1-5	.	.	CATSGGSHQPQHF	TGTGCCACCAGTGGAGGCAGCCATCAGCCCCAGCATTTT
15	TRBV4-3	TRBJ2-3	few	TRBD1	CASSQGDRVPDTQYF	TGCGCCAGCAGCCAAGGAGACAGGGTGCCAGATACGCAGTATTTT
14	TRBV4-2	TRBJ2-1	few	.	CASSQVPREDEQFF	TGTGCCAGCAGCCAAGTGCCCCGGGAAGATGAGCAGTTCTTC
15	TRBV7-2	TRBJ1-2	.	.	CASSLDYRELYGYTF	TGTGCCAGCAGCTTAGATTACAGGGAATTGTATGGCTACACCTTC
17	TRBV6-1	TRBJ2-6	.	.	CASSGISGDSGANVLTF	TGTGCCAGCAGTGGAATCTCAGGAGACTCTGGGGCCAACGTCCTGACTTTC
15	TRBV7-2	TRBJ2-3	few	TRBD2	CASSFVLAGWDTQYF	TGTGCCAGCAGCTTCGTACTAGCGGGATGGGATACGCAGTATTTT
14	TRBV12-3/TRBV12-4	TRBJ1-6	many	.	CASSAGTHNSPLHF	TGTGCCAGCAGCGCCGGGACCCATAATTCACCCCTCCACTTT
13	TRBV6-2/TRBV6-3	TRBJ1-2	.	.	CASSYSADYGYTF	TGTGCCAGCAGTTACTCGGCTGACTATGGCTACACCTTC
14	TRBV11-2	TRBJ2-4	few	.	CASSLDLNTNIQYF	TGTGCCAGCAGCTTAGACTTGAACACAAACATTCAGTACTTC
13	TRBV6-6	TRBJ2-1	.	.	CASLRENVNEQFF	TGTGCCAGCCTAAGGGAGAACGTAAATGAGCAGTTCTTC
15	TRBV10-3	TRBJ2-1	.	TRBD2	CAISPSGTFYNEQFF	TGTGCCATCAGTCCTAGCGGGACATTTTACAATGAGCAGTTCTTC
15	TRBV3-1	TRBJ2-2	.	.	CASSQAPLGTGELFF	TGTGCCAGCAGCCAAGCCCCTCTTGGAACCGGGGAGCTGTTTTTT
17	TRBV3-1	TRBJ2-2	.	TRBD2	CASSHPGLAGHTGELFF	TGTGCCAGCAGCCATCCCGGACTAGCGGGTCACACCGGGGAGCTGTTTTTT
16	TRBV19	TRBJ2-2	.	.	CASLESGAMNTGELFF	TGTGCCAGTCTTGAGTCGGGAGCTATGAACACCGGGGAGCTGTTTTTT
14	TRBV11-2	TRBJ2-3	few	.	CASSPGQWKDTQYF	TGTGCCAGCAGCCCCGGACAGTGGAAGGATACGCAGTATTTT
15	TRBV7-2	TRBJ1-2	.	.	CASSPTGTGSISYTF	TGTGCCAGCAGCCCAACCGGCACGGGGTCAATAAGCTACACCTTC
13	TRBV12-3/TRBV12-4	TRBJ2-2	.	.	CASGGTYTGELFF	TGTGCCAGCGGCGGGACTTACACCGGGGAGCTGTTTTTT
12	TRBV29-1	TRBJ2-1	few	.	CSVDKVLGEQFF	TGCAGCGTTGATAAAGTACTAGGTGAGCAGTTCTTC
15	TRBV25-1	TRBJ1-6	few	.	CASSEYDRRSSPLHF	TGTGCCAGCAGTGAGTACGACAGGCGTAGTTCACCCCTCCACTTT
14	TRBV5-1	TRBJ2-3	few	.	CASSLASGPVTQYF	TGCGCCAGCAGCTTGGCGAGCGGGCCGGTCACGCAGTATTTT
12	TRBV12-3/TRBV12-4	TRBJ1-1	.	.	CASSLGITEAFF	TGTGCCAGCAGTTTAGGAATCACTGAAGCTTTCTTT
16	TRBV20-1	TRBJ2-7	.	TRBD1	CSARADDRGFSYEQYF	TGCAGTGCTAGAGCCGACGACAGGGGGTTCTCCTACGAGCAGTACTTC
13	TRBV10-3	TRBJ1-2	.	TRBD1	CAISLIQGQGYTF	TGTGCCATCAGCCTAATACAGGGACAGGGCTACACCTTC
15	TRBV24-1	TRBJ2-3	few	.	CATSQGGSGTDTQYF	TGTGCCACCAGCCAGGGGGGAAGCGGCACAGATACGCAGTATTTT
17	TRBV2	TRBJ2-4	.	.	CASSDGVSANPRDIQYF	TGTGCCAGCAGTGATGGTGTCAGCGCAAATCCTAGGGACATTCAGTACTTC
18	TRBV21-1	TRBJ2-5	.	.	CASSKFMVEEGAGETQYF	TGTGCCAGCAGCAAATTTATGGTCGAGGAGGGGGCTGGAGAGACCCAGTACTTC
16	TRBV12-3/TRBV12-4	TRBJ1-5	many	TRBD1	CASSPPGQDSNQPQHF	TGTGCCAGCAGTCCTCCGGGACAGGATAGCAATCAGCCCCAGCATTTT
14	TRBV29-1	TRBJ2-3	.	TRBD2	CSVEASGRGDTQYF	TGCAGCGTTGAGGCTAGCGGGAGGGGTGATACGCAGTATTTT
15	TRBV7-6	TRBJ2-7	.	TRBD1	CASSLGTGETYEQYF	TGTGCCAGCAGCTTAGGGACAGGGGAAACCTACGAGCAGTACTTC
17	TRBV9	TRBJ2-3	.	.	CASQEGVGTVSTDTQYF	TGTGCCAGCCAGGAAGGGGTAGGGACGGTTAGCACAGATACGCAGTATTTT
14	TRBV5-5	TRBJ2-2	few	TRBD1	CASEGALNTGELFF	TGTGCCAGTGAGGGGGCTTTGAACACCGGGGAGCTGTTTTTT
15	TRBV20-1	TRBJ2-3	few	TRBD2	CSARDRVLAADTQYF	TGCAGTGCTAGAGATAGGGTACTAGCGGCAGATACGCAGTATTTT
20	TRBV3-1	TRBJ2-5	few	TRBD2	CASSQGSGTSGGSSLETQYF	TGTGCCAGCAGCCAAGGATCCGGGACTAGCGGGGGCTCTTCTTTAGAGACCCAGTACTTC
14	TRBV11-2	TRBJ2-3	many	TRBD2	CASSPLSGTDTQYF	TGTGCCAGCAGCCCCCTTAGCGGGACAGATACGCAGTATTTT
14	TRBV11-1	TRBJ1-2	.	TRBD1	CASSLQQGGYGYTF	TGTGCCAGCAGCTTACAACAGGGGGGCTATGGCTACACCTTC
12	TRBV5-5	TRBJ2-5	.	.	CASSLVGQLQYF	TGTGCCAGCAGCTTGGTGGGGCAACTCCAGTACTTC
16	TRBV5-8	TRBJ2-1	many	.	CASSKARSRSYNEQFF	TGTGCCAGCAGCAAGGCCCGATCTAGGTCCTACAATGAGCAGTTCTTC
14	TRBV24-1	TRBJ2-1	few	.	CATSEGQGGNEQFF	TGTGCCACCAGTGAGGGGCAGGGTGGCAATGAGCAGTTCTTC
13	TRBV5-1	TRBJ2-5	.	.	CASSFSVRETQYF	TGCGCCAGCAGCTTTAGCGTCCGGGAGACCCAGTACTTC
16	TRBV20-1	TRBJ1-2	many	.	CSASFIPRQDVYGYTF	TGCAGTGCTAGTTTCATACCTAGACAGGATGTTTATGGCTACACCTTC
14	TRBV10-3	TRBJ2-6	few	.	CAINNLGGANVLTF	TGTGCCATCAATAACTTAGGTGGGGCCAACGTCCTGACTTTC
14	TRBV28	TRBJ2-7	.	.	CASSLAGAPDEQYF	TGTGCCAGCAGTTTGGCCGGGGCCCCCGACGAGCAGTACTTC
14	TRBV7-9	TRBJ2-5	.	TRBD2	CASSPGGAGKTQYF	TGTGCCAGCAGCCCCGGGGGGGCTGGTAAGACCCAGTACTTC
15	TRBV4-3	TRBJ2-1	many	.	CASSQDLLMASEQFF	TGCGCCAGCAGCCAAGATCTGCTAATGGCCAGTGAGCAGTTCTTC
12	TRBV6-6	TRBJ1-3	.	.	CASSYGGDAIYF	TGTGCCAGCAGTTACGGTGGGGATGCCATATATTTT
14	TRBV11-3	TRBJ1-1	.	.	CASSAGEADTEAFF	TGTGCCAGCAGCGCAGGGGAGGCGGACACTGAAGCTTTCTTT
12	TRBV7-9	TRBJ2-3	.	.	CASSRPRDTQYF	TGTGCCAGCAGCCGGCCTAGAGATACGCAGTATTTT
14	TRBV7-2	TRBJ2-1	.	.	CASSLVGRGTEQFF	TGTGCCAGCAGCTTAGTCGGCAGGGGAACTGAGCAGTTCTTC
18	TRBV28	TRBJ1-1	few	TRBD1	CASIPSLPLQGENTEAFF	TGTGCCAGCATTCCTTCCCTCCCCCTACAGGGGGAGAACACTGAAGCTTTCTTT
13	TRBV5-6	TRBJ1-2	.	.	CASSVSGRGGYTF	TGTGCCAGCAGCGTCTCGGGGCGAGGCGGCTACACCTTC